These 30 T cell receptor beta chains were all obtained from the same sample, sequenced in a study of T cell changes during pregnancy in multiple sclerosis. The protocol was immunoSEQ multiplex PCR, while the TCRdb copy is restricted to in-frame clones and leaves out a portion. The sample lists around 32,000 clones, 90% to 95% occurring once. This specimen consisted of CD8+ T cells from peripheral blood mononuclear cells, obtained in the second trimester of pregnancy. Receptor source: a female donor in good health, enrolled as a control in a pregnancy study.

This clone was found a few times. V and J are TRBV4-2 and TRBJ2-2, with D possibly TRBD2 on 5 matching bases. Germline V gives CDR1 LGHNA, CDR2 YNFKEQ. The CDR3 loop spans 17 amino acids. V was trimmed by 1 base and J by 3 bases, leaving 15 bases between them. In nucleotides, the CDR3 is TGTGCCAGCAGCCAAGGCGAGGGAGAATCCCACACCGGGGAGCTGTTTTTT. It translates to CASSQGEGESHTGELFF.

The chain carries TRBV7-9 and TRBJ1-5; D unresolved. The ends were cut back, 3 bases at V and 5 bases at J, with 5 bases in the middle. From germline, CDR1 is SEHNR and CDR2 FQNEAQ (reference sequence). The CDR3 contains 12 residues. The CDR3 here is CASSLGDQPQHF. The CDR3 DNA reads as TGTGCCAGCAGCTTGGGAGATCAGCCCCAGCATTTT.

The chain has TRBV30 and TRBJ1-2; D not resolved. The CDR3 has 12 residues. CDR1 and CDR2 (germline): GTSNPN, SVGIG (reference sequence). V was pared by 4 bases and J by 3 bases, with 9 bases between. The CDR3 DNA reads as TGTGCCTGGACGGGTAGTGACTATGGCTACACCTTC. As protein: CAWTGSDYGYTF.

The chain is built from TRBV27 and TRBJ1-5; 9 bases fit TRBD1. The J segment lost 5 bases and the V segment lost 5 bases, leaving 7 bases of the junction unmatched. Germline CDR1 reads MNHEY; CDR2 reads SMNVEV (reference sequence). The CDR3 has 15 amino acids. The CDR3 spells CASSTHRGRDQPQHF. The CDR3 region has the DNA TGTGCCAGCAGTACCCACAGGGGGCGCGATCAGCCCCAGCATTTT.

V and J are TRBV27 and TRBJ2-2; D is possibly TRBD2 (5 bases). The CDR3 has 14 residues. Germline V gene lookup returns CDR1 MNHEY and CDR2 SMNVEV (reference sequence). Deletions cut 4 bases from V and 7 bases from J, with 13 bases between. CDR3 protein: CASSSRGQGGELFF. The CDR3 DNA sequence: TGTGCCAGCAGTTCCCGCGGGCAAGGCGGGGAGCTGTTTTTT.

J is TRBJ1-1 and V is TRBV5-4; D unclear. Trimming shortened V by 0 bases and J by 4 bases, and 7 bases separated the two germline ends. The CDR3 totals 13 residues. Germline lookup yields CDR1 SGHNT and CDR2 YYREEE (reference sequence). CDR3: CASSLAGSTEAFF. CDR3 nucleotide sequence: TGTGCCAGCAGCTTGGCCGGGAGCACTGAAGCTTTCTTT. The complete variable domain, with remaining parts taken from reference TRBV5-4 and TRBJ1-1, reads ETGVTQSPTHLIKTRGQQVTLRCSSQSGHNTVSWYQQALGQGPQFIFQYYREEENGRGNFPPRFSGLQFPNYSSELNVNALELDDSALYLCASSLAGSTEAFFGQGTRLTVV.

The V call is TRBV28, the J call TRBJ1-2, with TRBD1 matching over 7 bases. Germline V lookup: CDR1 MDHEN, CDR2 SYDVKM. The CDR3 sequence is 14 residues long. Trimming cost V 7 bases and J 0 bases; bases outside gene matches: 5. The CDR3 nucleotides are TGTGCCAGCACCCTGACAGGGCCTAACTATGGCTACACCTTC. This translates into CASTLTGPNYGYTF.

As DNA, the CDR3 is TGTGCCTGGAGCTTAATTCAGGGGGCAGTTTACGAGCAGTACTTC. Translating gives CAWSLIQGAVYEQYF. The rearrangement uses TRBV30 and TRBJ2-7; 8 bases are shared with TRBD1. V shed 3 bases, J shed 4 bases, and the junction held 11 bases outside the gene matches. This CDR3 is built from 15 residues. Looked up from germline, CDR1 is GTSNPN and CDR2 is SVGIG (reference sequence).

V gene TRBV27 combines with J gene TRBJ2-2; 9 positions agree with TRBD1. This CDR3 region has 15 residues. Germline-derived CDR1 and CDR2 are MNHEY and SMNVEV (reference sequence). V was pared by 3 bases and J by 5 bases, with 4 bases of the junction left unmatched. CDR3 in amino acids: CASSLGTGFTGELFF. For the CDR3, the DNA is TGTGCCAGCAGTTTGGGGACAGGGTTTACCGGGGAGCTGTTTTTT.

The genes are TRBV5-1 and TRBJ2-7, with TRBD1 matching over 7 bases. V dropped 4 bases and J dropped 2; count of bases not matched to a gene: 3. The CDR3 has 13 residues. CDR1 is SGHRS, CDR2 YFSETQ, per germline. The CDR3 region has the DNA TGCGCCAGCAGCCCAGACAGGGCCTACGAGCAGTACTTC. As protein: CASSPDRAYEQYF.

This chain joins TRBV7-8 and TRBJ2-7, with 10 bases matching TRBD1. Germline trimming cut 4 bases from V and 7 bases from J; bases unmatched to any gene: 13. Germline CDR1 and CDR2: SGHVS and FQNEAQ. This CDR3 has 16 amino acids. CDR3 DNA sequence: TGTGCCAGCAGCTCGACTCGGACAGGGGGAACGGGTGAGCAGTACTTC. Encoded protein: CASSSTRTGGTGEQYF.

The V and J genes are TRBV19 and TRBJ1-5; the D gene is possibly TRBD1 (6 bases). With 6 bases removed from V and 4 bases from J, the gap between germline ends came to 16 bases. The germline CDR1 and CDR2 sequences are LNHDA and SQIVND (reference sequence). This CDR3 has 15 residues. This chain's CDR3 is CASRKRTENNQPQHF. CDR3 sequence (DNA): TGTGCCAGTAGGAAAAGGACAGAAAATAATCAGCCCCAGCATTTT.

This clone is a singleton in its sample. The chain recombines TRBV27 with TRBJ1-2, with TRBD1 matching over 7 bases. This CDR3 has 15 residues. Per germline, CDR1 MNHEY and CDR2 SMNVEV (reference sequence). Germline trimming cut 3 bases from V and 4 bases from J; bases unmatched to any gene: 8. In DNA, the CDR3 is TGTGCCAGCAGTTTGGGGTCAGGGGGAACCTATGGCTACACCTTC. It encodes CASSLGSGGTYGYTF.

This chain uses TRBV6-4 with TRBJ2-2, with 10 bases lining up with TRBD2. In germline, CDR1 is MRHNA, CDR2 SNTAGT. V was pared by 0 bases and J by 6 bases, with 1 base of the junction left unmatched. There are 15 residues in the CDR3. CDR3 sequence: CASSDSAGGPGELFF. The CDR3 DNA reads TGTGCCAGCAGTGACTCAGCGGGGGGGCCCGGGGAGCTGTTTTTT.

This clone has a handful of counts. The J gene is TRBJ1-1, the V gene TRBV27, with D perhaps matching TRBD1 (5 bases). Trimming removed 5 bases at V and 5 bases at J, with 12 bases between. CDR1 and CDR2 from the germline V gene are MNHEY and SMNVEV (reference sequence). The CDR3 runs 13 residues. The DNA of the CDR3 is TGTGCCAGCAGTCCGAACCAGGGAACTGAAGCTTTCTTT. As protein: CASSPNQGTEAFF.

The chain recombines TRBV30 with TRBJ1-1; TRBD1 matches 7 bases. V shed 5 bases and J 4 bases; nucleotides not matched to a gene: 1. Looked up from germline, CDR1 is GTSNPN and CDR2 is SVGIG (reference sequence). This CDR3 region has 11 residues. The CDR3 region is CAWQGGTEAFF. The CDR3, as DNA: TGTGCCTGGCAGGGGGGCACTGAAGCTTTCTTT.

This chain connects TRBV4-1 to TRBJ1-1, with D tentatively TRBD1 (6 bases). This CDR3 contains 21 residues. The germline V and J ends were trimmed by 2 bases and 4 bases, with 32 bases remaining between them. The germline V gene encodes CDR1 MGHRA and CDR2 YSYEKL. The CDR3 sequence is CASSQFYGTSGEITGGTEAFF. CDR3 sequence (DNA): TGCGCCAGCAGCCAATTCTACGGTACGTCAGGGGAGATAACTGGGGGCACTGAAGCTTTCTTT.

The chain joins TRBV30 to TRBJ2-1, with TRBD2 as a possible D gene (6 bases). Germline values: CDR1 GTSNPN, CDR2 SVGIG (reference sequence). This CDR3 is built from 17 residues. The germline V and J ends were trimmed by 5 bases and 4 bases, with 24 bases remaining between them. The CDR3 loop reads CAWVLASREAGYNEQFF. DNA for the CDR3: TGTGCCTGGGTACTAGCCAGCAGGGAGGCAGGATACAATGAGCAGTTCTTC.

V is TRBV29-1 and J is TRBJ1-2; 10 nucleotides agree with TRBD1. V lost 4 bases to trimming and J lost 7 bases; unmatched junction nucleotides: 9. Germline CDR1 and CDR2: SQVTM and ANQGSEA. The length of the CDR3 is 14 residues. The CDR3, as DNA: TGCAGCGTTGCCGGGACAGGGGTTGAGAGTGGCTACACCTTC. It specifies CSVAGTGVESGYTF.

CDR3 nucleotides: TGTGCCAGCAGTTTATCGGAGGGGGCCCTAGAAGCTTTCTTT. Translation gives CASSLSEGALEAFF. The V call is TRBV27, the J call TRBJ1-1, with TRBD1 matching over 7 bases. V shed 0 bases, J shed 8 bases, and the junction held 6 bases outside the gene matches. The CDR3 has 14 residues. The germline gives CDR1 MNHEY, CDR2 SMNVEV (reference sequence).

The CDR3 DNA reads TGTGCCAGCAGCGCGCGGGGACTAGCGGGGGGAGACTACGAGCAGTACTTC. This sequence encodes CASSARGLAGGDYEQYF. This chain uses TRBV5-6 with TRBJ2-7; 15 positions match TRBD2. Germline V CDR1 and CDR2: SGHDT, YYEEEE. This CDR3 spans 17 amino acids. The trim removed 4 bases at V and 3 bases at J, leaving 8 bases unmatched.

The V gene is TRBV27, the J gene TRBJ1-5, with TRBD1 matching over 7 bases. Losses at the gene ends were 0 bases for V and 7 bases for J; bases not matched to a gene: 3. Germline V CDR1 and CDR2: MNHEY, SMNVEV (reference sequence). The CDR3 has 14 amino acids. The CDR3: CASSLSAGGQPQHF. CDR3 sequence (DNA): TGTGCCAGCAGTTTATCGGCAGGGGGGCAGCCCCAGCATTTT.

The J gene is TRBJ2-5, the V gene TRBV2; 12 nucleotides align to TRBD2. J lost 2 bases, V lost 5 bases, and 3 bases had no gene match. Germline lookup yields CDR1 SNHLY and CDR2 FYNNEI. The CDR3 runs to 15 residues. CDR3 protein: CASSLLAGGQETQYF. In DNA, the CDR3 is TGTGCCAGCAGTTTACTAGCGGGGGGACAAGAGACCCAGTACTTC.

V usage is TRBV5-1 and J usage is TRBJ2-7, with TRBD1 matching over 7 bases. From germline, CDR1 is SGHRS and CDR2 YFSETQ. The length of the CDR3 is 14 residues. Unmatched junction bases numbered 4, after V lost 0 bases and J lost 4 bases. Written as DNA, the CDR3 is TGCGCCAGCAGCTTGGGACAGGGTAATTACGAGCAGTACTTC. Protein: CASSLGQGNYEQYF. Filled out from reference TRBV5-1 and TRBJ2-7, the complete variable domain reads KAGVTQTPRYLIKTRGQQVTLSCSPISGHRSVSWYQQTPGQGLQFLFEYFSETQRNKGNFPGRFSGRQFSNSRSEMNVSTLELGDSALYLCASSLGQGNYEQYFGPGTRLTVT.

V gene TRBV9 combines with J gene TRBJ1-1, with 7 bases matching TRBD1. Germline CDR1 reads SGDLS; CDR2 reads YYNGEE. J was trimmed by 0 bases and V by 5 bases; bases with no gene match: 4. The CDR3 has 14 amino acids. The CDR3 DNA sequence: TGTGCCAGCAGTTCCGACAGGGTGAACACTGAAGCTTTCTTT. It yields the protein CASSSDRVNTEAFF.

The J gene is TRBJ1-1, the V gene TRBV6-5; TRBD1 might be the D (6 bases). CDR1 is MNHEY and CDR2 is SVGAGI in the germline V gene. With 3 bases removed from V and 1 base from J, the gap between germline ends came to 12 bases. The CDR3 covers 15 residues. CDR3 region: CASSYYRAQNTEAFF. As DNA, the CDR3 is TGTGCCAGCAGTTATTACAGGGCCCAGAACACTGAAGCTTTCTTT.

This clone was seen a single time. The rearrangement links TRBV7-6 to TRBJ1-2; perhaps TRBD1 as D (5 bases). The CDR3 contains 13 residues. Trimming cost V 11 bases and J 1 base, with 14 bases left between them. Per germline, CDR1 SGHVS and CDR2 FNYEAQ. The CDR3 nucleotides are TGTGCCCACATATTCGGACATAACTATGGCTACACCTTC. Its protein is CAHIFGHNYGYTF.

This clone was observed a single time. This chain joins TRBV7-9 and TRBJ1-3, with D unclear. This CDR3 comprises 16 residues. The V gene's germline CDR1 is SEHNR and CDR2 FQNEAQ (reference sequence). Trimming removed 5 bases from V and 4 bases from J, with 18 bases in between. CDR3 in amino acids: CASSPKPAVIGNTIYF. The CDR3 DNA follows: TGTGCCAGCAGCCCCAAACCAGCGGTGATAGGAAACACCATATATTTT.

The gene calls are TRBV4-2 and TRBJ1-2; 8 nucleotides agree with TRBD1. The CDR3 is 15 amino acids. Germline CDR1 LGHNA, CDR2 YNFKEQ. The V segment lost 3 bases and the J segment 0 bases; nucleotides outside the gene matches: 3. The CDR3 here is CASSHDRGSNYGYTF. CDR3 nucleotides: TGTGCCAGCAGCCATGACAGGGGTTCTAACTATGGCTACACCTTC.

This sequence joins TRBV28 and TRBJ1-1; D may be TRBD1 (5 bases). The CDR3 runs 15 residues. V was cut by 1 base and J by 1 base, with 10 bases left in between. Germline V gives CDR1 MDHEN, CDR2 SYDVKM. The CDR3 loop reads CASSLFRVPNTEAFF. The CDR3 nucleotides are TGTGCCAGCAGTTTATTCAGGGTGCCGAACACTGAAGCTTTCTTT.